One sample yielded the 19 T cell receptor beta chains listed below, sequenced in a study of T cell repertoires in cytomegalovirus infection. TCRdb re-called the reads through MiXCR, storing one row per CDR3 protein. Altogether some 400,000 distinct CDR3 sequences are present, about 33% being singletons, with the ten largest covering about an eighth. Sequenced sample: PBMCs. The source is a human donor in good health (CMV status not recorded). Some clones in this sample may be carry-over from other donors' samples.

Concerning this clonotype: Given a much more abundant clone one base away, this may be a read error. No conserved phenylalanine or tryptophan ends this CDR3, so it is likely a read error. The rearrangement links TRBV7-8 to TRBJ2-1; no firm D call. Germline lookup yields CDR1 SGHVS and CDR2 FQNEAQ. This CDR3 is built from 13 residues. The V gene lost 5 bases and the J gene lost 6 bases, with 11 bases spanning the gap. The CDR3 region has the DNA TGTGCCAGCAGCCCGGGCGTCGGCAATGAGCAGTTCTCC. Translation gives CASSPGVGNEQFS.

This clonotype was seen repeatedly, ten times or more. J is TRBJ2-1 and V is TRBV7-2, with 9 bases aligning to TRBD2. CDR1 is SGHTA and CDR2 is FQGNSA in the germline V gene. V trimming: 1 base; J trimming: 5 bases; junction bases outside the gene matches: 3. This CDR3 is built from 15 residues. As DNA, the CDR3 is TGTGCCAGCAGCTTAGGCGGGGGGGTACACAATGAGCAGTTCTTC. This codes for CASSLGGGVHNEQFF.

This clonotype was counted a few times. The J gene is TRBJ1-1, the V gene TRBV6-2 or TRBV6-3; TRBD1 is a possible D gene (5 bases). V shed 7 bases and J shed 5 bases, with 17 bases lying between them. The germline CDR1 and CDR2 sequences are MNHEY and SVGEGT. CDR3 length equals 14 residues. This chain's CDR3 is CASTLGGLLTEAFF. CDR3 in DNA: TGTGCCAGCACCCTCGGGGGGTTGTTGACTGAAGCTTTCTTT.

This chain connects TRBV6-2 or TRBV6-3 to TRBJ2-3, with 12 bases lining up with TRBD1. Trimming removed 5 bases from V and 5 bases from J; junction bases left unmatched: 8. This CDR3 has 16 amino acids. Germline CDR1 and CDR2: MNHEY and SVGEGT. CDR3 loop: CASSQRDRGRIDTQYF. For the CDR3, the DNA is TGTGCCAGCAGTCAACGGGACAGGGGGCGCATAGATACGCAGTATTTT.

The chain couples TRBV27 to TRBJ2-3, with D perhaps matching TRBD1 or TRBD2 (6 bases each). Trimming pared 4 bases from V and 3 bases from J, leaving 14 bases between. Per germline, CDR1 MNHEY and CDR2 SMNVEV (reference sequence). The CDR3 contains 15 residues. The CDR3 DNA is TGTGCCAGCAGTTACGGGGGCCGCGAAACAGATACGCAGTATTTT. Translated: CASSYGGRETDTQYF.

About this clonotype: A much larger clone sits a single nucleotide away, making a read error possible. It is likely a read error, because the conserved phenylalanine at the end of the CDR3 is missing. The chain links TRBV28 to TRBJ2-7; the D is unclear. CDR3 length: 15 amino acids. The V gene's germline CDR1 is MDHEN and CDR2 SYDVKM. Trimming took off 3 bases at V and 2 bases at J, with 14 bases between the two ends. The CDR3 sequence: CASSFFKAKTYEQYL. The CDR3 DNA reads TGTGCCAGCAGTTTTTTTAAGGCCAAAACCTACGAGCAGTACTTA.

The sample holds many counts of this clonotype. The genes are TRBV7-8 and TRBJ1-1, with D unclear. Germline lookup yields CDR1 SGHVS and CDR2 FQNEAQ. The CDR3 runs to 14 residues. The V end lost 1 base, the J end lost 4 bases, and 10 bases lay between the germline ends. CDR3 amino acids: CASSLGPGGTEAFF. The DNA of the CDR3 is TGTGCCAGCAGCTTAGGTCCGGGAGGCACTGAAGCTTTCTTT. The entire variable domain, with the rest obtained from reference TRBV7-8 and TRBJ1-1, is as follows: GAGVSQSPRYKVAKRGQDVALRCDPISGHVSLFWYQQALGQGPEFLTYFQNEAQLDKSGLPSDRFFAERPEGSVSTLKIQRTQQEDSAVYLCASSLGPGGTEAFFGQGTRLTVV.

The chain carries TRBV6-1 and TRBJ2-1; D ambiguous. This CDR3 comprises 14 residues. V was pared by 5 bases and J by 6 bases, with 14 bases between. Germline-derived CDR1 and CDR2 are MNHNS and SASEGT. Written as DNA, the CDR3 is TGTGCCAGCAGTCTGGACCCCCGGCTCAATGAGCAGTTCTTC. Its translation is CASSLDPRLNEQFF.

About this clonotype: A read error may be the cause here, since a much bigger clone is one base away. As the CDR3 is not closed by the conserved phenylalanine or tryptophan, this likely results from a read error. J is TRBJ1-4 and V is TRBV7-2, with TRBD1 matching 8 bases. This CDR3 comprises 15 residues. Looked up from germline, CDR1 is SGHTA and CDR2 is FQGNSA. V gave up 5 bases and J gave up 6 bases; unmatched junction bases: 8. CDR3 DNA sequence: TGTGCCAGCAGCCCCGGACAGGGTGCGGATGAAAAACTGTTTTGT. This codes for CASSPGQGADEKLFC.

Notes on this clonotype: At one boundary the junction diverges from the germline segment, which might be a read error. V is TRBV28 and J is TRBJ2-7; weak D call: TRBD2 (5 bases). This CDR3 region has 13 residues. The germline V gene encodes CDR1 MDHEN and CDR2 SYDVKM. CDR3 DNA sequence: TGTGCCATCAGTTCCGGACTCCCCTACGAGCAGTACTTC. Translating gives CAISSGLPYEQYF.

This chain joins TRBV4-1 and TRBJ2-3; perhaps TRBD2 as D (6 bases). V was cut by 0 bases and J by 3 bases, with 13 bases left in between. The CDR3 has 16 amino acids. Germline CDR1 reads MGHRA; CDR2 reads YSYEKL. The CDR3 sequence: CASSQEGLPVTDTQYF. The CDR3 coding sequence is TGCGCCAGCAGCCAAGAGGGACTGCCGGTGACAGATACGCAGTATTTT.

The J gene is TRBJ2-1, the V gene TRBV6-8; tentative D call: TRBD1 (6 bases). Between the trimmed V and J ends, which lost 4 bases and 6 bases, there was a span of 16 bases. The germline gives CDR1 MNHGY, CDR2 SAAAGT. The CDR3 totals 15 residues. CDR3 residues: CASSSQGQGFNEQFF. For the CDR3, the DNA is TGTGCCAGCAGTTCCCAGGGGCAGGGATTCAATGAGCAGTTCTTC.

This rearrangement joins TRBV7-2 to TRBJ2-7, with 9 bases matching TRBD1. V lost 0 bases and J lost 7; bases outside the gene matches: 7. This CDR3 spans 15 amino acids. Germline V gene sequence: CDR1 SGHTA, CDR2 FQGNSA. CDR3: CASSLAGTGSGEQYF. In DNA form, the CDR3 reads TGTGCCAGCAGCTTAGCAGGGACAGGGTCGGGAGAGCAGTACTTC. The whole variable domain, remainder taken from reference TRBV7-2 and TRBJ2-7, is GAGVSQSPSNKVTEKGKDVELRCDPISGHTALYWYRQSLGQGLEFLIYFQGNSAPDKSGLPSDRFSAERTGGSVSTLTIQRTQQEDSAVYLCASSLAGTGSGEQYFGPGTRLTVT.

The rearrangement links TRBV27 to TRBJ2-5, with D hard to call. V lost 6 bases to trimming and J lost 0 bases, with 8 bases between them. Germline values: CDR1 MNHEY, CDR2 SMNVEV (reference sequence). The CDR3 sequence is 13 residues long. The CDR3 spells CASRSRYQETQYF. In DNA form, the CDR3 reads TGTGCCAGCAGATCAAGGTACCAAGAGACCCAGTACTTC.

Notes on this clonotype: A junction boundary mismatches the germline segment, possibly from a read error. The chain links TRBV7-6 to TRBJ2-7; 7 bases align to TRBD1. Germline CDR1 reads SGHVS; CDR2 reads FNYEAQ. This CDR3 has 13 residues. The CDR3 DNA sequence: TGTGCCAGCAGCTTAGCGCCGGGACAGACGCAGGACTTC. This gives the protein CASSLAPGQTQDF.

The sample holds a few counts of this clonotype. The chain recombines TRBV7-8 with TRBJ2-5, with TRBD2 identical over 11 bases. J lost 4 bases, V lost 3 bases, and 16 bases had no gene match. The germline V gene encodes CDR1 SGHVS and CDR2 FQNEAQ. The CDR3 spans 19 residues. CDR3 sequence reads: CASSFQPALAGGRVETQYF. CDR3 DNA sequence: TGTGCCAGCAGCTTTCAACCCGCATTAGCGGGGGGGCGGGTAGAGACCCAGTACTTC.

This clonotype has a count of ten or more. The CDR3 loop reads CASTLRGGATDTQYF. The CDR3 coding sequence is TGTGCCAGCACCCTACGCGGGGGGGCGACAGATACGCAGTATTTT. This chain joins TRBV28 and TRBJ2-3; the match to TRBD2 covers 9 bases. The germline gives CDR1 MDHEN, CDR2 SYDVKM. CDR3 length: 15 residues. V was clipped by 7 bases and J by 3 bases; unmatched bases: 8.

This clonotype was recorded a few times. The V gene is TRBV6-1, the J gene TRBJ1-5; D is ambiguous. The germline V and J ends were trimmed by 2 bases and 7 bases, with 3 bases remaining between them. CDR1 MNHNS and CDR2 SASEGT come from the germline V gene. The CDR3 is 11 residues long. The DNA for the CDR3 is TGTGCCAGCAGTGAATACCAGCCCCAGCATTTT. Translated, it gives CASSEYQPQHF.

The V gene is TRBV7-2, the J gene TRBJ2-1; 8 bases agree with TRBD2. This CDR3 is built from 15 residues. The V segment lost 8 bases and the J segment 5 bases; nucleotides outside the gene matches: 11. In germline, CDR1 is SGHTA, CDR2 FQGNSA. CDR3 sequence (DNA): TGTGCCAGCCCAATTCTTCAGCGGGGGCACAATGAGCAGTTCTTC. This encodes CASPILQRGHNEQFF.